Below are 20 T cell receptor beta chains sequenced from a single sample in a study of T cells in Graves' hyperthyroidism and ophthalmopathy. Using RNA transcripts as the source, TCR beta CDR3 regions were amplified. During a first-round RT-PCR of the TCR CDR3, the HTBI primer set was used. TCRdb used MiXCR to reprocess the multiplex PCR reads, holding one entry per CDR3 protein. The sample contains approximately 430,000 distinct CDR3 sequences, roughly 15% of which appear only once. Sample: blood. The receptors were sampled from a man aged 18 to 30 with Graves' ophthalmopathy.

Of note for this clonotype: Relative to the germline gene, one junction end is altered; a read error may explain this. The J gene is TRBJ2-1, the V gene TRBV7-9; tentatively, D is TRBD2 (7 bases). Germline V lookup: CDR1 SEHNR, CDR2 FQNEAQ (reference sequence). The CDR3 covers 14 residues. The CDR3 bases are TGCGCCAGCAGCTCGCTGTGGGGGGGCCAAGAGCAGTTCTTC. Its protein product is CASSSLWGGQEQFF.

This clonotype was seen more than once but under ten times. A clone one base away is much larger, so this may be a read error. The rearrangement uses TRBV20-1 and TRBJ1-1; 11 bases fit TRBD1. CDR3 length: 14 amino acids. Germline lookup yields CDR1 DFQATT and CDR2 SNEGSKA (reference sequence). CDR3 in DNA: TGCAATGCTAGTGGGACAGGGGGTCTTCCCGAAGCTTTCTTT. Translating gives CNASGTGGLPEAFF.

This chain connects TRBV10-3 to TRBJ2-1; D call uncertain. In germline, CDR1 is ENHRY, CDR2 SYGVKD. V was clipped by 4 bases and J by 7 bases, with 5 bases between them. This CDR3 spans 11 amino acids. The CDR3 here is CAISASNEQFF. The DNA of the CDR3 is TGTGCCATCAGTGCCAGTAATGAGCAGTTCTTC.

This clonotype was counted at least ten times. The chain combines TRBV20-1 with TRBJ2-1; tentative D call: TRBD2 (6 bases). The CDR3 length is 16 residues. CDR1 DFQATT and CDR2 SNEGSKA come from the germline V gene (reference sequence). The germline V and J ends were trimmed by 5 bases and 5 bases, with 22 bases remaining between them. CDR3 protein: CSASGPAGNLDNEQFF. CDR3 sequence (DNA): TGCAGTGCTTCGGGACCGGCGGGAAATTTAGACAATGAGCAGTTCTTC.

This clonotype has at least ten counts. The germline gene is not matched at one end of the junction; a read error may be the cause. This chain uses TRBV5-1 with TRBJ2-5; no definite D call. Per the germline V gene, CDR1 is SGHRS and CDR2 is YFSETQ. This CDR3 has 11 amino acids. This chain's CDR3 is CASSTQETQYF. CDR3 nucleotide sequence: TGTGCCAGCAGCACCCAAGAGACCCAGTACTTC.

Points on this clonotype: Since a much larger clone is just one base distant, this may be a read error. This chain connects TRBV7-9 to TRBJ1-6; no clear D gene. Germline CDR1 and CDR2: SEHNR and FQNEAQ (reference sequence). Trimming took off 4 bases at V and 2 bases at J, with 9 bases between the two ends. The CDR3 totals 15 residues. The CDR3 DNA reads TGTGCCAGCAGCTACGACGGCCCCTATAATTCACCCCTCCACTTT. This gives the protein CASSYDGPYNSPLHF.

J is TRBJ2-6 and V is TRBV24-1, with no clear D. This CDR3 comprises 15 residues. The germline CDR1 and CDR2 sequences are KGHDR and SFDVKD. Between the trimmed V and J ends, which lost 3 bases and 2 bases, there was a span of 7 bases. This chain's CDR3 is CATSDPLTGANVLTF. CDR3 in DNA: TGTGCCACCAGTGATCCCCTGACTGGGGCCAACGTCCTGACTTTC.

This clonotype was counted at least ten times. V usage is TRBV12-3 or TRBV12-4 and J usage is TRBJ2-7; 9 bases match TRBD1. J gave up 3 bases and V 8 bases, and 5 bases lay outside the gene matches. This CDR3 comprises 13 residues. In DNA form, the CDR3 reads TGTGCCAGCGTGGGGACAGGGCACTACGAGCAGTACTTC. Protein: CASVGTGHYEQYF.

This clonotype was picked up many times. The CDR3: CASAPGGGAVDTQYF. Written as DNA, the CDR3 is TGCGCCAGCGCACCCGGGGGGGGGGCCGTCGATACGCAGTATTTT. This chain links TRBV5-1 with TRBJ2-3; 8 bases are a match to TRBD2. V shed 7 bases and J 6 bases; nucleotides not matched to a gene: 13. Germline assignment: CDR1 SGHRS and CDR2 YFSETQ. The CDR3 consists of 15 residues.

This clonotype came up many times. The rearrangement joins TRBV4-2 to TRBJ2-5; D is possibly TRBD2 (6 bases). The CDR3 totals 16 residues. V was shortened by 0 bases and J by 1 base, with 12 bases between the two germline ends. Germline CDR1 and CDR2: LGHNA and YNFKEQ. CDR3 nucleotide sequence: TGTGCCAGCAGCCAAGATAAGGGGACTCGCCAAGAGACCCAGTACTTC. This translates into CASSQDKGTRQETQYF.

The chain carries TRBV6-1 and TRBJ1-5; no reliable D call. CDR3 length: 16 amino acids. V lost 6 bases, J lost 1 base, and 16 bases lay in between. Germline lookup yields CDR1 MNHNS and CDR2 SASEGT. In DNA, the CDR3 is TGTGCCAGCAGGGAGCCGGAGGGATCCAGCAATCAGCCCCAGCATTTT. Amino acids: CASREPEGSSNQPQHF.

Many counts were recorded for this clonotype. This chain connects TRBV7-9 to TRBJ2-7; D might be TRBD2 (5 bases). The CDR3 runs to 16 residues. CDR1 SEHNR and CDR2 FQNEAQ come from the germline V gene (reference sequence). Trimming pared 5 bases from V and 0 bases from J, leaving 17 bases between. The CDR3 protein is CASSPRKLEYSYEQYF. CDR3 sequence (DNA): TGTGCCAGCAGCCCCCGCAAACTAGAATACTCCTACGAGCAGTACTTC.

The gene calls are TRBV9 and TRBJ2-7; weak D call: TRBD1 (6 bases). This CDR3 is 14 amino acids long. Trimming pared 3 bases from V and 1 base from J, leaving 11 bases between. CDR1 and CDR2 (germline): SGDLS, YYNGEE. This CDR3 is CASSELTGSYEQYF. CDR3 DNA: TGTGCCAGCAGCGAGCTCACAGGGTCCTACGAGCAGTACTTC. Full variable domain (remainder filled in from reference TRBV9 and TRBJ2-7): DSGVTQTPKHLITATGQRVTLRCSPRSGDLSVYWYQQSLDQGLQFLIQYYNGEERAKGNILERFSAQQFPDLHSELNLSSLELGDSALYFCASSELTGSYEQYFGPGTRLTVT.

The chain links TRBV6-1 to TRBJ2-7; TRBD1 matches at 7 bases. V lost 6 bases to trimming and J lost 2 bases; unmatched junction nucleotides: 10. Germline V gene lookup returns CDR1 MNHNS and CDR2 SASEGT. The CDR3 sequence is 15 residues long. The DNA for the CDR3 is TGTGCCAGCAGCCGCCGGGACAGTAAAACCTACGAGCAGTACTTC. Protein: CASSRRDSKTYEQYF.

This clonotype has a count of ten or more. The chain couples TRBV6-1 to TRBJ2-7, with 9 bases identical to TRBD1. With 4 bases clipped from V and 7 bases from J, the junction kept 11 bases outside the gene matches. The CDR3 consists of 15 residues. Germline-derived CDR1 and CDR2 are MNHNS and SASEGT. The CDR3 spells CASSAKRDRAKEQYF. The DNA for the CDR3 is TGTGCCAGCAGTGCTAAGCGGGACAGGGCTAAAGAGCAGTACTTC.

This clonotype was observed at least ten times. The J gene is TRBJ2-1, the V gene TRBV3-1; the match to TRBD2 covers 10 bases. The CDR3 spans 17 residues. Per the germline V gene, CDR1 is LGHDT and CDR2 is YNNKEL (reference sequence). The V segment lost 4 bases and the J segment 3 bases; nucleotides outside the gene matches: 9. The CDR3 loop is CASSPFTSGTGYNEQFF. As DNA, the CDR3 is TGTGCCAGCAGCCCTTTCACTAGCGGGACGGGCTACAATGAGCAGTTCTTC.

This clonotype came up many times. The chain is built from TRBV20-1 and TRBJ1-5, with 7 bases that match TRBD1. V gave up 5 bases and J gave up 7 bases; unmatched junction bases: 5. Germline CDR1 DFQATT, CDR2 SNEGSKA (reference sequence). The CDR3 is 12 residues long. This CDR3 is CSAEGAEQPQHF. CDR3 DNA sequence: TGCAGTGCTGAGGGGGCAGAACAGCCCCAGCATTTT.

The sample holds many counts of this clonotype. The chain combines TRBV27 with TRBJ2-1; 7 nucleotides agree with TRBD2. Germline trimming cut 5 bases from V and 0 bases from J; bases unmatched to any gene: 10. The CDR3 is made up of 17 amino acids. Germline V gene sequence: CDR1 MNHEY, CDR2 SMNVEV (reference sequence). CDR3 coding DNA: TGTGCCAGCAGTACCCACCGGAGGGAGGGCTCCTACAATGAGCAGTTCTTC. Its translation: CASSTHRREGSYNEQFF.

This clonotype showed up just a few times. V usage is TRBV5-1 and J usage is TRBJ2-7; D may correspond to TRBD1 or TRBD2 (5 bases each). Germline V gene sequence: CDR1 SGHRS, CDR2 YFSETQ. The CDR3 extends over 13 amino acids. V dropped 4 bases and J dropped 3 bases, with 11 bases sitting between them. This CDR3 reads CASSPGRNYEQYF. DNA of the CDR3: TGCGCCAGCAGCCCGGGACGGAACTACGAGCAGTACTTC.

This chain uses TRBV29-1 with TRBJ2-3; tentatively, D is TRBD2 (5 bases). Germline CDR1 reads SQVTM; CDR2 reads ANQGSEA. The CDR3 totals 13 residues. Trimming took 6 bases from V and 0 from J, leaving 10 bases between them. CDR3 in DNA: TGCAGCGTCTTACTAGTAAGCACAGATACGCAGTATTTT. Residues: CSVLLVSTDTQYF.